The clone carrying this TCR beta chain was seen many times. What it binds is not known. This sample is drawn from a study of T cells in Graves' hyperthyroidism and ophthalmopathy. Study-wide findings and caveats: Stable hyperthyroidism was separated from ophthalmopathy by a model based on 13 V-J features.

What was amplified from RNA transcripts were TCR beta CDR3 regions. A first-round RT-PCR of the TCR CDR3 used the HTBI primer set. TCRdb recomputed calls from the multiplex PCR reads with MiXCR, one row per CDR3 protein. There are around 580,000 distinct CDR3 sequences in the sample; 40% to 55% occur only once, and approximately 8.4% lies in the top ten. The germline CDR1 and CDR2 sequences are SGHTA and FQGNSA. There are 14 residues in the CDR3. The V gene lost 8 bases and the J gene lost 4 bases, with 17 bases spanning the gap. The TCR sequence derives from a woman between 18 and 30 years old with Graves' hyperthyroidism. The sample comprised peripheral blood or thyroid tissue (not recorded which). The chain combines TRBV7-2 with TRBJ1-1; the D gene is possibly TRBD1 (5 bases). As DNA, the CDR3 is TGTGCCAGCGGTCCCTGGCAGGGAAGCACTGAAGCTTTCTTT. Translation: CASGPWQGSTEAFF.